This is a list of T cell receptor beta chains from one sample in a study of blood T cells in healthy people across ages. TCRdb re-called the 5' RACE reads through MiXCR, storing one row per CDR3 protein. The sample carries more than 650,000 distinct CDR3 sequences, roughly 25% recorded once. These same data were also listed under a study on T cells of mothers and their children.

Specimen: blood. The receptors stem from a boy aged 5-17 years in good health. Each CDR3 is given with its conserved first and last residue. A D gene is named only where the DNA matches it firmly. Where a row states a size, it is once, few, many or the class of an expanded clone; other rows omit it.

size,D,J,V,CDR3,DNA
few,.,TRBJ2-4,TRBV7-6,CASSPLGKAAKNIQYF,TGTGCCAGCAGCCCACTGGGAAAGGCGGCCAAAAACATTCAGTACTTC
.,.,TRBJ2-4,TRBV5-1,CASSLEAEWCAKNIQYF,TGCGCCAGCAGCTTGGAAGCGGAGTGGTGCGCCAAAAACATTCAGTACTTC
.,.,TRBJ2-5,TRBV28,CASSVLGAGKETQYF,TGTGCCAGCAGTGTTCTGGGGGCAGGGAAAGAGACCCAGTACTTC
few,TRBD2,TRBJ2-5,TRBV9,CASSVGLAGVYQETQYF,TGTGCCAGCAGCGTAGGTCTAGCGGGGGTGTACCAAGAGACCCAGTACTTC
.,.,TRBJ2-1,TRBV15,CATSRDVGGYNEQFF,TGTGCCACCAGCAGAGATGTGGGTGGGTACAATGAGCAGTTCTTC
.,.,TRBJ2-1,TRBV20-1,CSARASYNEQFF,TGCAGTGCTAGAGCCTCGTACAATGAGCAGTTCTTC
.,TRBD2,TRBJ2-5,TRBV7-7,CASSSLAGGPLETQYF,TGTGCCAGCAGCTCCCTAGCGGGGGGGCCCTTGGAGACCCAGTACTTC
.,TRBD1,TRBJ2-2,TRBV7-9,CASSPTGGSSGELFF,TGTGCCAGCAGCCCAACAGGGGGATCGAGCGGGGAGCTGTTTTTT
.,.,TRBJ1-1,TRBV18,CASSPTGEAEAFF,TGTGCCAGCTCACCAACGGGAGAAGCTGAAGCTTTCTTT
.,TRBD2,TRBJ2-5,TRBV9,CASGSFTAGGAGQETQYF,TGTGCCAGCGGATCGTTTACGGCGGGGGGTGCGGGACAAGAGACCCAGTACTTC
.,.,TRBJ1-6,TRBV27,CASSPGGYSPLHF,TGTGCCAGCAGTCCTGGGGGGTATTCACCCCTCCACTTT
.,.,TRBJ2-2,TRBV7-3,CASSLAGRANTGELLF,TGTGCCAGCAGCCTCGCCGGGAGAGCGAACACCGGGGAGCTGCTTTTT
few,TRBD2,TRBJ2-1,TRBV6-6,CATSGTSGSYNEQFF,TGTGCCACCTCCGGGACTAGCGGGTCCTACAATGAGCAGTTCTTC
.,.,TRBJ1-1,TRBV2,CASRWGGKTEAFF,TGTGCCAGCCGTTGGGGGGGGAAGACTGAAGCTTTCTTT
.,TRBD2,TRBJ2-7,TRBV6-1,CASASGRIGYEQYF,TGTGCCAGCGCTAGCGGGAGAATCGGCTACGAGCAGTACTTC
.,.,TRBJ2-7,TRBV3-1,CASSQEQVAYEQYF,TGTGCCAGCAGCCAAGAGCAGGTCGCCTACGAGCAGTACTTC
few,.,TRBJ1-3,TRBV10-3,CAISESEVDTIYF,TGTGCCATCAGTGAGTCGGAGGTTGACACCATATATTTT
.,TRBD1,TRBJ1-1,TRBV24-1,CATRGTANTEAFF,TGTGCCACCAGAGGGACAGCGAACACTGAAGCTTTCTTT
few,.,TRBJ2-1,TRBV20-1,CSARDRRAAGNEQFF,TGCAGTGCTAGAGATCGGAGAGCGGCGGGCAATGAGCAGTTCTTC
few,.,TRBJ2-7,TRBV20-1,CSAYGALGVRHEQYF,TGCAGTGCTTATGGGGCGCTTGGGGTAAGGCACGAGCAGTACTTC
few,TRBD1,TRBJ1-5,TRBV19,CASSISGQGENQPQHF,TGTGCCAGTAGTATCTCCGGACAGGGAGAGAATCAGCCCCAGCATTTT
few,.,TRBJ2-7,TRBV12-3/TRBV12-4,CASRQRGYEQYF,TGTGCCAGCAGACAACGGGGGTACGAGCAGTACTTC
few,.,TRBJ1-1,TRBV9,CASSDLSLGTEAFF,TGTGCCAGCAGCGACCTAAGTTTGGGCACTGAAGCTTTCTTT
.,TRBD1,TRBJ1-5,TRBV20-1,CSARDRGWSNQPQHF,TGCAGTGCTAGAGACAGGGGGTGGAGCAATCAGCCCCAGCATTTT
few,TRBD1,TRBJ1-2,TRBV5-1,CASSLEGASGYTF,TGCGCCAGCAGCTTGGAGGGGGCCAGCGGCTACACCTTC
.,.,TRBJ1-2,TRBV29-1,CSVVPETLNYGYTF,TGCAGCGTTGTCCCAGAAACCCTTAACTATGGCTACACCTTC
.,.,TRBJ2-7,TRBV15,CATSFPGPGTYEQYF,TGTGCCACCAGCTTCCCGGGACCGGGGACCTACGAGCAGTACTTC
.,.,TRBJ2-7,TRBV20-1,CSARSVGEQYF,TGCAGTGCTAGATCGGTCGGCGAGCAGTACTTC
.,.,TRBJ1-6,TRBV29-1,CSVERGQSHRDSPLHF,TGCAGCGTTGAACGTGGACAATCCCATAGGGATTCACCCCTCCACTTT
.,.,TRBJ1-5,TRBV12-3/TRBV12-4,CASSPRGAEGQPQHF,TGTGCCAGCAGTCCTCGGGGGGCGGAAGGACAGCCCCAGCATTTT
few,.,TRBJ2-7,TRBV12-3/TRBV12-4,CASSSRTYEQYF,TGTGCCAGCAGTTCTCGGACCTACGAGCAGTACTTC
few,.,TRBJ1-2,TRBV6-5,CASTPARGLGYTF,TGTGCCAGCACCCCGGCGAGAGGGTTGGGCTACACCTTC
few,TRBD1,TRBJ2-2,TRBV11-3,CASSLGPGQGSAGELFF,TGTGCCAGCAGCCTCGGCCCGGGACAGGGGAGTGCCGGGGAGCTGTTTTTT
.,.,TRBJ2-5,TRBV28,CASQLGQQKEETQYF,TGTGCCAGCCAACTCGGACAGCAAAAAGAAGAGACCCAGTACTTC
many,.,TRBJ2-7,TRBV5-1,CASSLAVSSYEQYF,TGCGCCAGCAGCTTGGCCGTCAGCTCCTACGAGCAGTACTTC
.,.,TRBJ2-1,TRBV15,CATSRDQSSYNEQFF,TGTGCCACCAGCAGGGACCAAAGCTCCTACAATGAGCAGTTCTTC
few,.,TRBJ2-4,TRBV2,CASSREYIQYF,TGTGCCAGCAGCAGGGAGTACATTCAGTACTTC
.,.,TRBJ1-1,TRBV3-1,CASSPPVGEANTEAFF,TGTGCCAGCAGCCCCCCAGTCGGGGAGGCGAACACTGAAGCTTTCTTT
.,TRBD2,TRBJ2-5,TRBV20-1,CSAIGYWGTRIGETQYF,TGCAGTGCTATAGGCTATTGGGGGACTAGGATAGGGGAGACCCAGTACTTC
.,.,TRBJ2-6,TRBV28,CAVRSRGGDRRDGANVLTF,TGTGCCGTCCGCTCCCGGGGCGGGGACCGACGGGACGGGGCCAACGTCCTGACTTTC
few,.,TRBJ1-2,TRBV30,CAWSVRGGGYTF,TGTGCCTGGAGTGTACGAGGTGGTGGCTACACCTTC
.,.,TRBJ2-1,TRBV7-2,CASSLYLSGESYNEQFF,TGTGCCAGCAGCTTATACTTATCGGGGGAATCGTACAATGAGCAGTTCTTC
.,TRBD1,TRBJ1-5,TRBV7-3,CASSSQRDRANQPQHF,TGTGCCAGCAGCTCCCAAAGGGACAGGGCGAATCAGCCCCAGCATTTT
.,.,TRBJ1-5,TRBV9,CASAPAGAQNPQHF,TGTGCCAGCGCCCCAGCGGGGGCCCAAAACCCCCAGCATTTT
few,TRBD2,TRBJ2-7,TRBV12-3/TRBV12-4,CASSSGLAVYEQYF,TGTGCCAGCAGTTCCGGACTAGCGGTCTACGAGCAGTACTTC
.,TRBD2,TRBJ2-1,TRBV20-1,CSAPYRLAERYNEQFF,TGCAGTGCTCCCTACAGACTAGCGGAGCGATACAATGAGCAGTTCTTC
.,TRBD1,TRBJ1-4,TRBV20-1,CSANDRDWREKLFF,TGCAGTGCTAATGACAGGGATTGGCGGGAAAAACTGTTTTTT
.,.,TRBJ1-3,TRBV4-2,CASSQAGQRDTLYF,TGTGCCAGCAGCCAAGCGGGGCAAAGGGACACCTTATATTTT
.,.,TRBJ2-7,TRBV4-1,CASSQEGLGSTYEQYF,TGCGCCAGCAGCCAAGAAGGCCTGGGATCCACCTACGAGCAGTACTTC
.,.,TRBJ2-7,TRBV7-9,CASSGPGMTYEQYF,TGTGCCAGCAGCGGTCCAGGGATGACCTACGAGCAGTACTTC
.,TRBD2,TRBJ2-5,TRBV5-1,CASSPTTSGGAQETQYF,TGCGCCAGCAGCCCGACGACTAGCGGGGGGGCCCAAGAGACCCAGTACTTC
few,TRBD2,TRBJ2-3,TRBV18,CASSPLLAGGTDTQYF,TGTGCCAGCTCACCCCTCCTAGCGGGGGGCACAGATACGCAGTATTTT